What follows are 19 T cell receptor beta chains derived from one specimen sequenced in a study of Ad26.COV2.S vaccination and SARS-CoV-2 variants. TCRdb's copy holds only in-frame clones and misses some; the assay was immunoSEQ multiplex PCR. In the table there are over 400,000 clones, roughly 90% of which are singletons. As for treatment: over 15 received Ad26.COV2.S at low or high dose, single or two shots; roughly five received placebo; per-sample allocation not given. Specimen acquisition occurred on day 63 following the initial vaccine or placebo injection. Sequencing used peripheral blood, obtained in a trial of Ad26.COV2.S vaccine versus placebo. Source of these receptors: a person between 18 and 65 years old who received the Ad26.COV2.S COVID-19 vaccine or a placebo.

This chain links TRBV18 with TRBJ2-1; 9 bases agree with TRBD1. The ends lost 5 bases at V and 6 bases at J; junction bases unmatched: 8. Germline V gives CDR1 KGHSH, CDR2 LQKENI. This CDR3 region has 15 residues. The CDR3 bases are TGTGCCAGCTCAACCACAGGGGGCGGAGGCAATGAGCAGTTCTTC. It translates to CASSTTGGGGNEQFF. The full variable domain, with the rest looked up from reference TRBV18 and TRBJ2-1, is NAGVMQNPRHLVRRRGQEARLRCSPMKGHSHVYWYRQLPEEGLKFMVYLQKENIIDESGMPKERFSAEFPKEGPSILRIQQVVRGDSAAYFCASSTTGGGGNEQFFGPGTRLTVL.

The V call is TRBV12-1, the J call TRBJ2-3. TRBV12-1 is given as a pseudogene. CDR3 length equals 16 residues. The CDR3 loop reads CASSLWYRHYTDTQYF. The CDR3 DNA reads as TGTGCCAGCAGCCTTTGGTACCGACACTACACAGATACGCAGTATTTT.

The chain uses TRBV19 and TRBJ2-5; the match to TRBD1 covers 8 bases. The germline V gene encodes CDR1 LNHDA and CDR2 SQIVND (reference sequence). The CDR3 length is 14 residues. The V segment lost 6 bases and the J segment 3 bases; nucleotides outside the gene matches: 6. The CDR3, as DNA: TGTGCCAGTAGCCTTTCAGGGGGCGAAGAGACCCAGTACTTC. Residues: CASSLSGGEETQYF.

The V and J genes are TRBV2 and TRBJ2-7; TRBD2 matches 7 bases. V shed 7 bases, J shed 4 bases, and the junction held 7 bases outside the gene matches. The length of the CDR3 is 13 residues. The germline V gene has CDR1 SNHLY and CDR2 FYNNEI. This chain's CDR3 is CASIGRELYEQYF. In nucleotides, the CDR3 is TGTGCCAGCATTGGGCGGGAGTTGTACGAGCAGTACTTC.

The gene calls are TRBV6-5 and TRBJ1-1; D gene uncertain. The CDR3 consists of 13 residues. V gave up 6 bases and J gave up 6 bases, with 14 bases separating them. Germline V gene data show CDR1 as MNHEY and CDR2 as SVGAGI. The CDR3 bases are TGTGCCAGCAGCGATACTAACCTAGCTGAAGCTTTCTTT. It translates to CASSDTNLAEAFF.

As for this clone: This same CDR3 is encoded by further DNA sequences in the sample. The chain links TRBV20-1 to TRBJ1-2; unclear D gene. This CDR3 is built from 12 residues. V was clipped by 3 bases and J by 2 bases, with 7 bases between them. Germline loops: CDR1 DFQATT, CDR2 SNEGSKA (reference sequence). The CDR3 bases are TGCAGTGCTAGTCAAGGGAACTATGGCTACACCTTC. Its protein is CSASQGNYGYTF.

The V and J genes are TRBV12-1 and TRBJ1-2; TRBD1, the D gene given by the table, was not confirmed from the DNA. TRBV12-1 represents a pseudogene. This CDR3 region has 17 residues. The CDR3 sequence is CASSSRTGVNGVHGYTF. CDR3 nucleotides: TGTGCCAGCAGCTCACGGACAGGGGTGAATGGAGTCCATGGCTACACCTTC.

This clone was detected once. This same CDR3 is encoded by further DNA sequences in the sample. The chain has TRBV12-3 or TRBV12-4 and TRBJ1-3; D remains unclear. The CDR3 has 11 amino acids. The V end lost 3 bases, the J end lost 7 bases, and 4 bases lay between the germline ends. The CDR3 loop is CASSLGNTIYF. As DNA, the CDR3 is TGTGCCAGCAGTTTGGGTAACACCATATATTTT.

The chain combines TRBV19 with TRBJ2-2; D is uncertain. CDR1 and CDR2 (germline): LNHDA, SQIVND (reference sequence). The CDR3 has 13 amino acids. Trimming stripped 3 bases from V and 0 bases from J, with 2 bases between. CDR3 DNA: TGTGCCAGTAGTATTCCGAACACCGGGGAGCTGTTTTTT. Protein: CASSIPNTGELFF.

The chain uses TRBV11-2 and TRBJ1-2; maybe TRBD1 (5 bases). Germline V gene lookup returns CDR1 SGHAT and CDR2 FQNNGV. The ends were cut back, 6 bases at V and 6 bases at J, with 20 bases in the middle. The CDR3 contains 15 residues. This CDR3 is CASRPFVGGYDGYTF. The CDR3 region has the DNA TGTGCCAGCAGGCCATTCGTTGGGGGGTATGATGGCTACACCTTC.

The rearrangement uses TRBV7-8 and TRBJ2-1; 7 bases agree with TRBD2. Germline lookup yields CDR1 SGHVS and CDR2 FQNEAQ. After removal of 1 base from V and 4 bases from J, the junction contained 4 bases not matched to a gene. The CDR3 consists of 15 residues. This CDR3 is CASSLVVGGYNEQFF. The CDR3 region has the DNA TGTGCCAGCAGCTTAGTCGTGGGGGGGTACAATGAGCAGTTCTTC.

V gene TRBV3-1 (or the pseudogene TRBV3-2) combines with J gene TRBJ2-5; D unresolved. Trimming shortened V by 3 bases and J by 5 bases, and 10 bases separated the two germline ends. The CDR3 runs to 13 residues. Germline loops: CDR1 LGHDT, CDR2 YNNKEL (reference sequence). CDR3 bases: TGTGCCAGCAGCCACGACACTACCGAGACCCAGTACTTC. Translation: CASSHDTTETQYF.

The chain employs TRBV4-3 and TRBJ1-6; maybe TRBD1 (5 bases). This CDR3 spans 16 amino acids. V gave up 1 base and J gave up 11 bases, with 18 bases separating them. The germline CDR1 and CDR2 sequences are LGHNA and YSLEER. The chain's CDR3 is CASSQGSRGVRTPLHF. The CDR3 nucleotides are TGCGCCAGCAGCCAAGGTTCTAGGGGCGTCAGGACACCCCTCCACTTT.

The chain employs TRBV7-2 and TRBJ2-3, with D uncertain. CDR3 size: 12 residues. CDR1 and CDR2 (germline): SGHTA, FQGNSA. The V and J ends lost 4 bases and 1 base respectively, with 3 bases between them. The chain's CDR3 is CASSWGTDTQYF. The CDR3 DNA sequence: TGTGCCAGCAGCTGGGGCACAGATACGCAGTATTTT.

The rearrangement uses TRBV6-1 and TRBJ2-7; weak D call: TRBD2 (6 bases). Germline V gene lookup returns CDR1 MNHNS and CDR2 SASEGT. The CDR3 covers 14 residues. V was clipped by 2 bases and J by 1 base, with 9 bases between them. The CDR3 is CASSEPGTSYEQYF. The CDR3 nucleotides are TGTGCCAGCAGTGAACCAGGGACTTCCTACGAGCAGTACTTC.

The chain combines TRBV9 with TRBJ2-5, with D perhaps given as TRBD1 or TRBD2 (7 bases each). The germline CDR1 and CDR2 sequences are SGDLS and YYNGEE. The CDR3 runs to 13 residues. Trimming pared 2 bases from V and 9 bases from J, leaving 14 bases between. CDR3 residues: CASSVDQGGAQYF. CDR3 DNA sequence: TGTGCCAGCAGCGTTGACCAGGGGGGGGCCCAGTACTTC.

The chain employs TRBV10-3 and TRBJ2-5, with a possible D match to TRBD2 (6 bases). V lost 9 bases to trimming and J lost 8 bases, with 22 bases between them. CDR1 is ENHRY and CDR2 is SYGVKD in the germline V gene. CDR3 length: 14 residues. CDR3 residues: CAIGEGLPTDTQYF. The CDR3 bases are TGTGCCATTGGAGAAGGACTACCTACAGATACCCAGTACTTC.

This sequence joins TRBV19 and TRBJ1-1; D remains unclear. Germline values: CDR1 LNHDA, CDR2 SQIVND (reference sequence). This CDR3 region has 15 residues. V lost 5 bases and J 3 bases, leaving 16 bases between the germline ends. The CDR3 loop reads CASSPAGLDYTEAFF. The CDR3 nucleotides are TGTGCCAGTAGTCCGGCAGGCTTAGATTACACTGAAGCTTTCTTT.

The chain links TRBV27 to TRBJ2-7, with a tentative D call TRBD1 (6 bases). V dropped 3 bases and J dropped 6 bases, with 15 bases sitting between them. CDR3 length: 14 residues. Germline V CDR1 and CDR2: MNHEY, SMNVEV (reference sequence). CDR3 sequence reads: CASSFLGGISEQYF. DNA of the CDR3: TGTGCCAGCAGTTTCCTAGGGGGAATTAGCGAGCAGTACTTC.